The 21 T cell receptor beta chains below were found in one sample sequenced in a study of T-cell reconstitution after alpha-beta-depleted transplantation in children. Unique molecular identifiers were built into the TCRbeta library. Each CDR3 protein is one row after TCRdb ran MiXCR on the PCR reads. The table lists 200,000 to 250,000 distinct CDR3 sequences, roughly 10% of them singletons. The source material was PBMCs from the stem cell graft donor, sampled from the stem cell graft. The receptors here all came from a human donor who donated a stem cell graft to a child with acute lymphoblastic leukemia.

The chain is built from TRBV10-3 and TRBJ2-7, with a possible D match to TRBD2 (7 bases). The CDR3 length is 13 residues. V was clipped by 10 bases and J by 0 bases, with 13 bases between them. Germline CDR1 and CDR2: ENHRY and SYGVKD. CDR3 loop: CATERGASYEQYF. CDR3 in DNA: TGTGCCACCGAACGGGGGGCCTCCTACGAGCAGTACTTC.

This clonotype was recorded a few times. The chain joins TRBV3-1 to TRBJ2-7; D not resolved. The CDR3 runs 12 residues. Germline V CDR1 and CDR2: LGHDT, YNNKEL (reference sequence). V was cut by 3 bases and J by 2 bases, with 5 bases left in between. The CDR3 region is CASSQSAYEQYF. Here the CDR3 DNA reads TGTGCCAGCAGCCAGAGTGCCTACGAGCAGTACTTC.

This clonotype showed up many times. In DNA form, the CDR3 reads TGTGCCAGCAGCTTGGTAGCAGGGAGACACACTGAAGCTTTCTTT. Translation: CASSLVAGRHTEAFF. This chain links TRBV7-8 with TRBJ1-1; possibly TRBD1 for D (5 bases). From germline, CDR1 is SGHVS and CDR2 FQNEAQ. The germline V and J ends were trimmed by 3 bases and 3 bases, with 14 bases remaining between them. CDR3 size: 15 residues.

The CDR3 loop is CAISDFQGSKSGYTF. As DNA, the CDR3 is TGTGCCATCAGTGATTTTCAGGGCTCTAAATCTGGCTACACCTTC. The chain joins TRBV10-3 to TRBJ1-2; possibly TRBD1 for D (5 bases). Looked up from germline, CDR1 is ENHRY and CDR2 is SYGVKD. This CDR3 is 15 amino acids long. V dropped 3 bases and J dropped 7 bases, with 18 bases sitting between them.

V gene TRBV5-1 combines with J gene TRBJ2-7; no reliable D call. Germline values: CDR1 SGHRS, CDR2 YFSETQ. The V end lost 0 bases, the J end lost 5 bases, and 12 bases lay between the germline ends. The length of the CDR3 is 14 residues. The CDR3 sequence is CASSLAGSTNEQYF. In nucleotides, the CDR3 is TGCGCCAGCAGCTTGGCGGGTAGTACCAACGAGCAGTACTTC.

CDR3: CASRPNRGPSTDTQYF. CDR3 bases: TGTGCCAGCAGACCTAACAGGGGGCCCAGCACAGATACGCAGTATTTT. This sequence joins TRBV7-9 and TRBJ2-3; 9 bases fit TRBD1. CDR3 length equals 16 residues. Germline-derived CDR1 and CDR2 are SEHNR and FQNEAQ (reference sequence). With V trimmed by 6 bases and J by 0 bases, 7 bases remained unmatched.

J is TRBJ1-2 and V is TRBV20-1; D unresolved. Trimming took 4 bases from V and 3 from J, leaving 12 bases between them. Germline loops: CDR1 DFQATT, CDR2 SNEGSKA (reference sequence). The CDR3 sequence is 13 residues long. Here the CDR3 DNA reads TGCAGTGCTACTGAGGGCCCGGACTATGGCTACACCTTC. This sequence encodes CSATEGPDYGYTF.

In this sample, this clonotype turned up a few times. CDR3 DNA sequence: TGTGCCAGCAGCTTGGCAGGGACAGGGAGGAATCAGCCCCAGCATTTT. It specifies CASSLAGTGRNQPQHF. This chain links TRBV5-6 with TRBJ1-5, with 9 bases aligning to TRBD1. With 0 bases clipped from V and 4 bases from J, the junction kept 5 bases outside the gene matches. CDR3 size: 16 residues. From germline, CDR1 is SGHDT and CDR2 YYEEEE. Full variable domain (remainder filled in from reference TRBV5-6 and TRBJ1-5): DAGVTQSPTHLIKTRGQQVTLRCSPKSGHDTVSWYQQALGQGPQFIFQYYEEEERQRGNFPDRFSGHQFPNYSSELNVNALLLGDSALYLCASSLAGTGRNQPQHFGDGTRLSIL.

This clonotype occurred a few times. V gene TRBV20-1 combines with J gene TRBJ1-5; D possibly corresponds to TRBD1 (5 bases). This CDR3 has 15 amino acids. Germline-derived CDR1 and CDR2 are DFQATT and SNEGSKA (reference sequence). The V and J ends lost 2 bases and 7 bases respectively, with 18 bases between them. The CDR3 nucleotides read TGCAGTGCTAGAAAGACCGGGACCAAGGAACAGCCCCAGCATTTT. It yields the protein CSARKTGTKEQPQHF.

V usage is TRBV11-2 and J usage is TRBJ2-7, with D hard to call. V was trimmed by 2 bases and J by 2 bases, leaving 4 bases between them. The CDR3 extends over 12 amino acids. Germline V gene data show CDR1 as SGHAT and CDR2 as FQNNGV. This chain's CDR3 is CASSLHTYEQYF. The DNA for the CDR3 is TGTGCCAGCAGCTTACATACCTACGAGCAGTACTTC.

A single count supports this clonotype. The CDR3 nucleotides are TGCAGTGCCCGCCAAGTTCTAAACACTGAAGCTTTCTTT. It yields the protein CSARQVLNTEAFF. This sequence joins TRBV20-1 and TRBJ1-1, with D hard to call. This CDR3 has 13 residues. V dropped 6 bases and J dropped 2 bases, with 13 bases sitting between them. Germline V gene sequence: CDR1 DFQATT, CDR2 SNEGSKA (reference sequence).

A few counts support this clonotype. V usage is TRBV7-9 and J usage is TRBJ2-1; D is possibly TRBD2 (5 bases). V lost 1 base, J lost 16 bases, and 14 bases lay in between. This CDR3 is built from 12 residues. CDR1 and CDR2 from the germline V gene are SEHNR and FQNEAQ (reference sequence). CDR3 residues: CASSLGWRWQFF. In nucleotides, the CDR3 is TGTGCCAGCAGCTTAGGTTGGAGGTGGCAATTCTTC.

V gene TRBV9 combines with J gene TRBJ2-7; D unresolved. The germline V and J ends were trimmed by 0 bases and 3 bases, with 13 bases remaining between them. CDR1 SGDLS and CDR2 YYNGEE come from the germline V gene. The CDR3 covers 15 residues. CDR3 protein: CASSVGSGQNYEQYF. CDR3 sequence (DNA): TGTGCCAGCAGCGTAGGGTCCGGGCAGAACTACGAGCAGTACTTC.

This clonotype showed up many times. V is TRBV7-9 and J is TRBJ1-6; 7 nucleotides agree with TRBD1. V lost 2 bases, J lost 10 bases, and 5 bases stayed unmatched. In germline, CDR1 is SEHNR, CDR2 FQNEAQ (reference sequence). The CDR3 is 14 residues long. CDR3 protein: CASSLLSGGSPLHF. The CDR3 nucleotides read TGTGCCAGCAGCTTATTGTCAGGGGGATCACCCCTCCACTTT.

This clonotype has a handful of counts. This chain uses TRBV10-2 with TRBJ1-6; D is possibly TRBD1 (6 bases). The CDR3 has 17 amino acids. Germline lookup yields CDR1 WSHSY and CDR2 SAAADI. V was pared by 3 bases and J by 4 bases, with 16 bases between. For the CDR3, the DNA is TGCGCCAGCAGTGACCTCAGTTCAACAGGGTATAATTCACCCCTCCACTTT. Encoded protein: CASSDLSSTGYNSPLHF.

In nucleotides, the CDR3 is TGTGCCAGCAGCCCGAGGACGGCTACGAATACTGAAGCTTTCTTT. It specifies CASSPRTATNTEAFF. The rearrangement links TRBV7-9 to TRBJ1-1; D call uncertain. The CDR3 length is 15 residues. The germline V gene has CDR1 SEHNR and CDR2 FQNEAQ (reference sequence). Trimming cost V 5 bases and J 5 bases, with 18 bases left between them.

The genes are TRBV4-1 and TRBJ1-3; D ambiguous. Germline V gene data show CDR1 as MGHRA and CDR2 as YSYEKL. The CDR3 sequence is 15 residues long. The V end lost 3 bases, the J end lost 4 bases, and 13 bases lay between the germline ends. The CDR3 is CASSQAGSAGNTIYF. In DNA form, the CDR3 reads TGCGCCAGCAGCCAGGCCGGCTCGGCGGGAAACACCATATATTTT.

This clonotype was observed many times. The chain carries TRBV20-1 and TRBJ2-7, with D hard to call. The CDR3 spans 12 residues. Germline CDR1 DFQATT, CDR2 SNEGSKA (reference sequence). CDR3 in amino acids: CTPTPNSYEQYF. CDR3 DNA sequence: TGCACCCCAACCCCCAACTCCTACGAGCAGTACTTC.

In its sample, this clonotype was seen a few times. The genes are TRBV6-2 or TRBV6-3 and TRBJ2-5, with 12 bases matching TRBD2. V shed 2 bases and J 5 bases; nucleotides not matched to a gene: 9. Germline CDR1 is MNHEY and CDR2 is SVGEGT. The CDR3 covers 17 residues. The CDR3 DNA sequence: TGTGCCAGCAGTTACGGGCCTAGCGGGGGGGCCCAGGAGACCCAGTACTTC. This codes for CASSYGPSGGAQETQYF.

The rearrangement links TRBV27 to TRBJ2-5, with D possibly TRBD2 on 5 matching bases. The CDR3 covers 15 residues. The V gene lost 1 base and the J gene lost 0 bases, with 9 bases spanning the gap. Germline values: CDR1 MNHEY, CDR2 SMNVEV (reference sequence). This CDR3 is CASSLWGEDQETQYF. CDR3 DNA sequence: TGTGCCAGCAGTTTATGGGGAGAAGACCAAGAGACCCAGTACTTC.

Details on this clonotype: This sequence may be a read error, since a much larger clone differs from it by one base. The J gene is TRBJ1-2, the V gene TRBV29-1; no clear D gene. CDR3 length: 12 residues. Germline V gene data show CDR1 as SQVTM and CDR2 as ANQGSEA. The CDR3 reads CSVEDRRAGYIF. CDR3 DNA sequence: TGCAGCGTTGAAGATCGGCGGGCAGGCTACATCTTC.